This T cell receptor (beta chain) is from a study of blood T cell repertoires in COVID-19. Only in-frame clones appear in the TCRdb table, and some are missing; sequencing was by immunoSEQ multiplex PCR. The sample lists about 380,000 clones; 80% to 90% were seen once. The CDR3 totals 15 residues. J lost 8 bases, V lost 2 bases, and 7 bases had no gene match. CDR1 and CDR2 (germline): SGHVS, FQNEAQ. The receptor was isolated from a man aged 30 to 39 who had recovered from COVID-19. Sequenced material: PBMCs or T cells enriched from blood (not recorded which). The chain uses TRBV7-8 and TRBJ1-2; the match to TRBD1 covers 11 bases. The CDR3 spells CASSLTGTGGGGYTF. The CDR3 DNA sequence: TGTGCCAGCAGCTTAACTGGGACAGGGGGGGGCGGCTACACCTTC. The whole variable domain, remainder taken from reference TRBV7-8 and TRBJ1-2, is GAGVSQSPRYKVAKRGQDVALRCDPISGHVSLFWYQQALGQGPEFLTYFQNEAQLDKSGLPSDRFFAERPEGSVSTLKIQRTQQEDSAVYLCASSLTGTGGGGYTFGSGTRLTVV.